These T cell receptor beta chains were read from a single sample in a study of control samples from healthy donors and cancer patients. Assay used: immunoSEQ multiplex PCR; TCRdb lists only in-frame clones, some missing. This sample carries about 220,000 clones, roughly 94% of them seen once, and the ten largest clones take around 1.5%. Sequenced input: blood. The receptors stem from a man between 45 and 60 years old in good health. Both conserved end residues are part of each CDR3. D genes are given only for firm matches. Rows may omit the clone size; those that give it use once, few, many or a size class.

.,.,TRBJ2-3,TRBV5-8,TGTGCCAGCAGCTTGGCGGGATCGTACACAGATACGCAGTATTTT,CASSLAGSYTDTQYF
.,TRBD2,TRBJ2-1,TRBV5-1,TGCGCCAGCAGCAAGACTAGCGGGGGCAATGAGCAGTTCTTC,CASSKTSGGNEQFF
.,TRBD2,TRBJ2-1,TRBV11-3,TGTGCCAGCAGCCAGGGACTAGCGGGTGGTGAGCAGTTCTTC,CASSQGLAGGEQFF
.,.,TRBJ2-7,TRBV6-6,TGTGCCAGCAGTCCGACTGCCTACGAGCAGTACTTC,CASSPTAYEQYF
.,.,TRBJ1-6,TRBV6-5,TGTGCCAGCAGTTACTCGATCAACAGCCATAATTCACCCCTCCACTTT,CASSYSINSHNSPLHF
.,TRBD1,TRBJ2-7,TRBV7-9,TGTGCCAGCAGCTTGGTTGCAGGGGGCTCCTACGAGCAGTACTTC,CASSLVAGGSYEQYF
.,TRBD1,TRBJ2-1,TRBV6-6,TGTGCCAGCAGTTACCCCGGGACAGGAAAAAATGAGCAGTTCTTC,CASSYPGTGKNEQFF
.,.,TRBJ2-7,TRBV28,TGTGCCAGCAGTTTCGAATTCCGACAGTCCTACGAGCAGTACTTC,CASSFEFRQSYEQYF
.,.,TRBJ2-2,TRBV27,TGTGCCAGCAGTCTTGACAGTCTGAGAACCGGGGAGCTGTTTTTT,CASSLDSLRTGELFF
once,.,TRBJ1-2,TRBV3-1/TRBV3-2,TGTGCCAGCAGCCAAGAGCGGGAAGAATTCTATGGCTACACCTTC,CASSQEREEFYGYTF
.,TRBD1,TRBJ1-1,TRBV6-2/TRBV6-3,TGTGCCAGCAGTTTGACAGGGACCGACCTCTTAAGACCGGACACTGAAGCTTTCTTT,CASSLTGTDLLRPDTEAFF
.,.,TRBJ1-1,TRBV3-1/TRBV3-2,TGTGCCAGCAGCCTAGAAGGTCGAGCTTTCTTT,CASSLEGRAFF
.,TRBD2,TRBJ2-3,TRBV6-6,TGTGCCAGCAGTTACAGCGGGGAGGGGACAGATACGCAGTATTTT,CASSYSGEGTDTQYF
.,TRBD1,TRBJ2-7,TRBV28,TGTGCCAGCAGTCCCTCGACAGGGGGAAACGAGCAGTACTTC,CASSPSTGGNEQYF
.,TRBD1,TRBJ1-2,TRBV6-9,TGTGCCAGCAGGCAGACAGGGGATTGGACCTTC,CASRQTGDWTF
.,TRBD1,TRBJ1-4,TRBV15,TGTGCCACCAGCAGCCCAAGGACAGGGGAAATATTTTATGAAAAACTGTTTTTT,CATSSPRTGEIFYEKLFF
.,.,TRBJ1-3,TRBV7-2,TGTGCCAGCAGCTTAGCCAGGGCCGGAAACACCATATATTTT,CASSLARAGNTIYF
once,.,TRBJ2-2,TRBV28,TGTGCCACCGGGCCTCTCTACACCGGGGAGCTGTTTTTT,CATGPLYTGELFF
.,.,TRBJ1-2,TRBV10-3,TGTGCCACTACTTCAGGGGATGGGGGCTACACCTTC,CATTSGDGGYTF
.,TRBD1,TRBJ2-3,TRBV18,TGTGCCAGCTCACCACAGACAGGGAGCACAGATACGCAGTATTTT,CASSPQTGSTDTQYF
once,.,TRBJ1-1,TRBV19,TGTGCCAGTAGTAACACAGGAAACCGGACTGAAGCTTTCTTT,CASSNTGNRTEAFF
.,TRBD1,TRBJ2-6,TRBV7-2,TGTGCCAGGGGACAGGGGGCTGGGGGGGCCAACGTCCTGACTTTC,CARGQGAGGANVLTF
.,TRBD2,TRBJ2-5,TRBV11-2,TGTGCCAGCAGCTTACGCGGGACTAGCGGGGGCCAAGAGACCCAGTACTTC,CASSLRGTSGGQETQYF
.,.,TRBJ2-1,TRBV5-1,TGCGCCAGCAGCAGTGCAGGGGCCTCCTACAATGAGCAGTTCTTC,CASSSAGASYNEQFF
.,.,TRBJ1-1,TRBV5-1,TGCGCCAGTTCTCCTGACAGGACGCGTACTGAAGCTTTCTTT,CASSPDRTRTEAFF
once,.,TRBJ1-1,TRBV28,TGTGCCAGCGGAACAGGGACCTCGAACACTGAAGCTTTCTTT,CASGTGTSNTEAFF
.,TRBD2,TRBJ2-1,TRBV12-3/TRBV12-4,TGTGCCAGCACGCTAGCGGTCAACAATGAGCAGTTCTTC,CASTLAVNNEQFF
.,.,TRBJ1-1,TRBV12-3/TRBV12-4,TGTGCCAGCATTCGTGAGGGGGGCAGTGCTTTCTTT,CASIREGGSAFF
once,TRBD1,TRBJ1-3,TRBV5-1,TGCGCCAGCAGCGCTACAGGGGCGGCCGGAAACACCATATATTTT,CASSATGAAGNTIYF
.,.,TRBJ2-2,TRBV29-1,TGCAGCGTTGAAGAATGGGGGGCCCGTACCGGGGAGCTGTTTTTT,CSVEEWGARTGELFF
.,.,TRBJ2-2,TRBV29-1,TGCAGCGCCGAGAGGGCGTTCGGGACCGGGGAGCTGTTTTTT,CSAERAFGTGELFF
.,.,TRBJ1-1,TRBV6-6,TGTGCCAGCAGTTACCTTGGCAGGGAGACTGAAGCTTTCTTT,CASSYLGRETEAFF
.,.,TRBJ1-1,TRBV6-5,TGTGCCAGCAGTTACTCGAACAGGTACACTGAAGCTTTCTTT,CASSYSNRYTEAFF
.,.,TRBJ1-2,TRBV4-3,TGCGCCAGCAGCAAAGACCCTTGGGGGGGCGACTATGGCTACACCTTC,CASSKDPWGGDYGYTF
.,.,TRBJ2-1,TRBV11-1,TGTGCCAGCAGCTTAGATCAACGGGAGGAGCAGTTCTTC,CASSLDQREEQFF
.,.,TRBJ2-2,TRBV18,TGTGCCAGCTCACCACTTTACAACAGGGAGGCCGGGGAGCTGTTTTTT,CASSPLYNREAGELFF
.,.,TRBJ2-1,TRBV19,TGTGCCAGTAGTTTATCCGGGGCCAACTCCTACAATGAGCAGTTCTTC,CASSLSGANSYNEQFF
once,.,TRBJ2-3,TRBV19,TGTGCCAGTAATCCGGGCAGCACAGATACGCAGTATTTT,CASNPGSTDTQYF
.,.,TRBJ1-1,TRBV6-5,TGTGCCAGCAGTTACTCGTTGGTAGGCACTGAAGCTTTCTTT,CASSYSLVGTEAFF
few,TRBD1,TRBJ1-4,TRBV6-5,TGTGCCAGCAGTCCAGGGGGCCGTGGAGAAAAACTGTTTTTT,CASSPGGRGEKLFF
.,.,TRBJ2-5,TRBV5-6,TGTGCCAGCAGCTTTCTGGCATTTCAAGAGACCCAGTACTTC,CASSFLAFQETQYF
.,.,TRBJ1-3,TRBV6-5,TGTGCCAGCAGTACAAGGGACGGAAACACCATATATTTT,CASSTRDGNTIYF
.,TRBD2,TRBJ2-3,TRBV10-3,TGTGCCATCAGCCTAACGACTAGCGGGGGAACAGATACGCAGTATTTT,CAISLTTSGGTDTQYF
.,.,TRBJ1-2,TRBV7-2,TGTGCCAGCAGCCTTAAGGAACGGCCGGGCTATGGCTACACCTTC,CASSLKERPGYGYTF
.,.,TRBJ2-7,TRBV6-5,TGTGCCAGCACTTCGGGGGTCATAACATCCTACGAGCAGTACTTC,CASTSGVITSYEQYF
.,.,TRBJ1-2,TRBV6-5,TGTGCCAGCAGCAACTCAGGGGATGGCTACACCTTC,CASSNSGDGYTF
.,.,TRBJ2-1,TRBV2,TGTGCCAGCAGTCAAGACATGAGCTCCTACAATGAGCAGTTCTTC,CASSQDMSSYNEQFF
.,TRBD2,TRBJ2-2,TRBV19,TGTGCCAGTAGTATAATTCCGGGAGCGGGGGCCGGGGAGCTGTTTTTT,CASSIIPGAGAGELFF
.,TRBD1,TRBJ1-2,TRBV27,TGTGCCAGCGGGGGACAGGGCTATGGCTACACCTTC,CASGGQGYGYTF
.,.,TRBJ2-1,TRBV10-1,TGCGCCAGCAGTGCCTTGTCGGGGGGCCGTAATGAGCAGTTCTTC,CASSALSGGRNEQFF
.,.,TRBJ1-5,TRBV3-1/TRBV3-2,TGTGCCAGCAGCCAGGGAAATAGCAATCAGCCCCAGCATTTT,CASSQGNSNQPQHF
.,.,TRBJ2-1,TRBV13,TGTGCCAGCAGCCTAAGCCGAGACAGGGAAAATTGGAGGGGAAAAGGGCAGTTCTTC,CASSLSRDRENWRGKGQFF
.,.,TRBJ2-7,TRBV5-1,TGCGCCAGCAGACCGGACGGAAGAGCCTACGAGCAGTACTTC,CASRPDGRAYEQYF
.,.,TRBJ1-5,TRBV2,TGTGCCAGCAGGCGCGATAGCAATCAGCCCCAGCATTTT,CASRRDSNQPQHF
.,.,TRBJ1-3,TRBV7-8,TGTGCCAGCAGCCCTCAGGGGATAGGAACTGGAAACACCATATATTTT,CASSPQGIGTGNTIYF
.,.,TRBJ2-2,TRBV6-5,TGTGCCAGCAGGGAGAGGGGGACCAACACCGGGGAGCTGTTTTTT,CASRERGTNTGELFF
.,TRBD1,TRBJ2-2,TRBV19,TGTGCCACCTCAGGGGGACCCACCGGGGAGCTGTTTTTT,CATSGGPTGELFF
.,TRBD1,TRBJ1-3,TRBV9,TGTGCCAGCAGCGCCCTAACAGGGGGCGCGGTGGGCACCATATATTTT,CASSALTGGAVGTIYF
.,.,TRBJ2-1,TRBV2,TGTGCCAGCAGCCAAGACGGGGTATCCTACAATGAGCAGTTCTTC,CASSQDGVSYNEQFF